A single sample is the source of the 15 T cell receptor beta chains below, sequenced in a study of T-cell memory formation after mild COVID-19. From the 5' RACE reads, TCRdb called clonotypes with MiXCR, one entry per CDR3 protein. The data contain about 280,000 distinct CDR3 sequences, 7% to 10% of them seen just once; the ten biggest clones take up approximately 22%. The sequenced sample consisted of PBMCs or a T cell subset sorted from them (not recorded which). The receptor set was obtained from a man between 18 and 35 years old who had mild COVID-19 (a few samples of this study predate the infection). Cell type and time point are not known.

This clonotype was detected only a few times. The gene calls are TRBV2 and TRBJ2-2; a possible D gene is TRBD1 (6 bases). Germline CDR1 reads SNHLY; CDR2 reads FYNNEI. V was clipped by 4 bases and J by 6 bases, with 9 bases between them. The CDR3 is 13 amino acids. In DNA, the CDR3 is TGTGCCAGCAGTGGGGGGCTACCCGGGGAGCTGTTTTTT. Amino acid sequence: CASSGGLPGELFF.

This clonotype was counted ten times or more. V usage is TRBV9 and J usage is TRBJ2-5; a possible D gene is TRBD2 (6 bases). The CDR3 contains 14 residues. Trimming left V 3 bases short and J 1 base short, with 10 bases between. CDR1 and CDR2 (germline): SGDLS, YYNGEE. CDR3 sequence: CASSDSGVQETQYF. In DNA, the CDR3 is TGTGCCAGCAGCGATTCGGGGGTCCAAGAGACCCAGTACTTC. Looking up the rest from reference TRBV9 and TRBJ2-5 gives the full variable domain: DSGVTQTPKHLITATGQRVTLRCSPRSGDLSVYWYQQSLDQGLQFLIQYYNGEERAKGNILERFSAQQFPDLHSELNLSSLELGDSALYFCASSDSGVQETQYFGPGTRLLVL.

The CDR3 loop is CASRRVGDTEAFF. Written as DNA, the CDR3 is TGCGCCAGTCGGCGGGTGGGGGACACTGAAGCTTTCTTT. The rearrangement joins TRBV5-1 to TRBJ1-1; D is possibly TRBD1 (5 bases). Germline V lookup: CDR1 SGHRS, CDR2 YFSETQ. The CDR3 has 13 amino acids. V was trimmed by 8 bases and J by 3 bases, leaving 14 bases between them.

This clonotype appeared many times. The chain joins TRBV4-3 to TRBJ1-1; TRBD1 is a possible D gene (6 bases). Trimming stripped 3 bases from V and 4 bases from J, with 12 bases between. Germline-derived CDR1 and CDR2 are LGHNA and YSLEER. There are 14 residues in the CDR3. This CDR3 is CASSQAQGGTEAFF. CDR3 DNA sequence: TGCGCCAGCAGCCAGGCACAGGGAGGCACTGAAGCTTTCTTT.

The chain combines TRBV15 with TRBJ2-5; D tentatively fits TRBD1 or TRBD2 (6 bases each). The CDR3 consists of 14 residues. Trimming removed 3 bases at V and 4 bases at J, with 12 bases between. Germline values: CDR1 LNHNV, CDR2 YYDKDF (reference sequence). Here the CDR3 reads CATSRVKGGETQYF. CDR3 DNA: TGTGCCACCAGCAGGGTAAAGGGGGGAGAGACCCAGTACTTC.

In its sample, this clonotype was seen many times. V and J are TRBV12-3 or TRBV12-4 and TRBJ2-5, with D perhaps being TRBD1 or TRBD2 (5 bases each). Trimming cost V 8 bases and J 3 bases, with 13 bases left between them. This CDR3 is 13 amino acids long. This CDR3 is CASEDRGEETQYF. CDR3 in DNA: TGTGCCAGCGAGGACCGGGGCGAAGAGACCCAGTACTTC.

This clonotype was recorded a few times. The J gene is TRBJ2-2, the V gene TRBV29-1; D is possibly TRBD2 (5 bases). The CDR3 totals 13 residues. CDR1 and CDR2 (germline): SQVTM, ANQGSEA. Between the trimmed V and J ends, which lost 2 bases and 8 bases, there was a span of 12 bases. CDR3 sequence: CSVETGIGGELFF. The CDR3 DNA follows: TGCAGCGTTGAAACGGGAATAGGAGGGGAGCTGTTTTTT.

The DNA of the CDR3 is TGTGCCAGCAGCCCGACACTGGGGGAGACCCAGTACTTC. Amino acid sequence: CASSPTLGETQYF. The chain employs TRBV7-3 and TRBJ2-5; no clear D. CDR1 and CDR2 from the germline V gene are SGHTA and FQGTGA. V lost 5 bases and J 5 bases, leaving 12 bases between the germline ends. This CDR3 contains 13 residues.

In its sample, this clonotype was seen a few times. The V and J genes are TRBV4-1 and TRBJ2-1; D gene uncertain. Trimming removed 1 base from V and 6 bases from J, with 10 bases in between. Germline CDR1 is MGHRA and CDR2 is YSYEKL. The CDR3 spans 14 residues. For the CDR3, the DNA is TGCGCCAGCAGCCAAGTAGAACAGCCCAATGAGCAGTTCTTC. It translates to CASSQVEQPNEQFF.

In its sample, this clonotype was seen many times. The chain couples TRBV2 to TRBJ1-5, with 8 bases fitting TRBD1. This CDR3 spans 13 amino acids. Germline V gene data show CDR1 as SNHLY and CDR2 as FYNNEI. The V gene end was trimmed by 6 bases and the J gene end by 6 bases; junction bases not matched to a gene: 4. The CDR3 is CASRGQGSQPQHF. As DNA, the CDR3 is TGTGCCAGCAGAGGACAGGGTAGTCAGCCCCAGCATTTT.

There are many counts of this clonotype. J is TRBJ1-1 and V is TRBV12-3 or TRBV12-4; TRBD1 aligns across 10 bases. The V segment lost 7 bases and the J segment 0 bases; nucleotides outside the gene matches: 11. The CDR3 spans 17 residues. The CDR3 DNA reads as TGTGCCAGCACCCGAGGGGGGACAGGGGCGATGAACACTGAAGCTTTCTTT. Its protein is CASTRGGTGAMNTEAFF.

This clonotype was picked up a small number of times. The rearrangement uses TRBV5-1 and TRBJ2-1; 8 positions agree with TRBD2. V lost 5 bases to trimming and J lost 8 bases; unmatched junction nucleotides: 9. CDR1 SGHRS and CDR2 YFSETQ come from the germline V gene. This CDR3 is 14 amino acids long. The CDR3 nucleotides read TGCGCCAGCAGGCGGGGGGCCGGTGAGTATGAGCAGTTCTTC. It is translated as CASRRGAGEYEQFF.

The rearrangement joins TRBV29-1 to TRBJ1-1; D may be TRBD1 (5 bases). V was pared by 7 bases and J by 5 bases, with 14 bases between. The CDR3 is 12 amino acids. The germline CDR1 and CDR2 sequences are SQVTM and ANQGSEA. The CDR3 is CSANGARTEAFF. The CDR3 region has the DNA TGCAGCGCAAACGGGGCTAGGACTGAAGCTTTCTTT.

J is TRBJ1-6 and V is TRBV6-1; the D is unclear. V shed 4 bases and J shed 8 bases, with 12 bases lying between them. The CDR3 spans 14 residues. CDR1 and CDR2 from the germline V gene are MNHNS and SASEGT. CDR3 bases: TGTGCCAGCAGTGTTCGGGAGTATTATTCACCCCTCCACTTT. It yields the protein CASSVREYYSPLHF.

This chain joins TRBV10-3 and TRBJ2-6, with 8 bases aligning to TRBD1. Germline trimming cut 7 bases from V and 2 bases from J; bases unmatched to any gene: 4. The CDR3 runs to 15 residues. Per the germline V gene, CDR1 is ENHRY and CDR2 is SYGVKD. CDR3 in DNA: TGTGCCATCACCTCGGACAGGGCTGGGGCCAACGTCCTGACTTTC. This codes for CAITSDRAGANVLTF.